These 29 T cell receptor beta chains came from one sample sequenced in a study of neurological immune-mediated disorders. Using its own MiXCR run on the 5' RACE reads, TCRdb lists one record per CDR3 protein. The table shows 49,000 or so distinct CDR3 sequences, with just under 4.5% occurring only once. Sequenced input: PBMCs. The receptor set was obtained from a woman aged 55-70 years with multiple sclerosis.

Many counts were recorded for this clonotype. The CDR3 nucleotides read TGTGCCAGCAGTGTGAGGGGGCGGATGGGGGAAACGTACGAGCAGTACTTC. This translates into CASSVRGRMGETYEQYF. This chain links TRBV27 with TRBJ2-7; TRBD1 aligns across 7 bases. V shed 5 bases, J shed 4 bases, and the junction held 17 bases outside the gene matches. This CDR3 is built from 17 residues. Germline assignment: CDR1 MNHEY and CDR2 SMNVEV (reference sequence).

This clonotype qualifies as large (0.1 to 1%). This sequence may be a read error, since a much larger clone differs from it by one base. V gene TRBV25-1 combines with J gene TRBJ2-5; TRBD1 might be the D (5 bases). The CDR3 spans 14 residues. Per the germline V gene, CDR1 is MGHDK and CDR2 is SYGVNS. This chain's CDR3 is CASSEKGHQGTQYF. The DNA for the CDR3 is TGTGCCAGCAGTGAAAAGGGGCACCAAGGGACCCAGTACTTC.

J is TRBJ2-2 and V is TRBV24-1; possibly TRBD2 for D (5 bases). The germline V gene encodes CDR1 KGHDR and CDR2 SFDVKD. CDR3 length: 15 amino acids. Trimming pared 7 bases from V and 3 bases from J, leaving 14 bases between. In nucleotides, the CDR3 is TGTGCCACCAGGGGGTCGGGGATGGACACCGGGGAGCTGTTTTTT. Protein sequence: CATRGSGMDTGELFF.

This clonotype was detected many times. The chain carries TRBV7-2 and TRBJ2-5; no reliable D call. This CDR3 spans 15 amino acids. Germline-derived CDR1 and CDR2 are SGHTA and FQGNSA. V lost 1 base and J lost 8, with 17 bases in between. The CDR3 DNA reads TGTGCCAGCAGCTTAGAAGCCTTAGTGGAGAGAACCCAGTACTTC. Translating it yields CASSLEALVERTQYF.

At least ten counts were recorded for this clonotype. The gene calls are TRBV12-3 or TRBV12-4 and TRBJ1-1, with D possibly matching TRBD1 (5 bases). The germline V and J ends were trimmed by 3 bases and 1 base, with 9 bases remaining between them. This CDR3 spans 14 amino acids. CDR3 residues: CASSFQGTNTEAFF. The CDR3 DNA is TGTGCCAGCAGTTTCCAAGGGACGAACACTGAAGCTTTCTTT.

This clonotype has at least ten counts. The genes are TRBV7-9 and TRBJ2-5, with unresolved D. The V gene lost 2 bases and the J gene lost 5 bases, with 6 bases spanning the gap. The CDR3 extends over 12 amino acids. The germline V gene has CDR1 SEHNR and CDR2 FQNEAQ (reference sequence). This CDR3 is CASSLNGETQYF. The DNA for the CDR3 is TGTGCCAGCAGCTTAAACGGGGAGACCCAGTACTTC.

This clonotype appeared a few times. V and J are TRBV4-3 and TRBJ2-2; D is possibly TRBD1 or TRBD2 (6 bases each). V lost 8 bases to trimming and J lost 6 bases, with 19 bases between them. The CDR3 is 15 residues long. Germline V CDR1 and CDR2: LGHNA, YSLEER. The CDR3 sequence: CASQGERRGAGELFF. CDR3 DNA sequence: TGCGCCAGCCAAGGCGAACGGAGGGGGGCCGGGGAGCTGTTTTTT.

The rearrangement uses TRBV20-1 and TRBJ2-5, with 7 bases aligning to TRBD2. The CDR3 sequence is 13 residues long. Germline CDR1 DFQATT, CDR2 SNEGSKA (reference sequence). The V gene end was trimmed by 4 bases and the J gene end by 1 base; junction bases not matched to a gene: 3. CDR3 amino acids: CSATPSGQETQYF. The CDR3, as DNA: TGCAGTGCTACTCCTAGCGGCCAAGAGACCCAGTACTTC.

This clonotype was counted many times. The chain carries TRBV10-3 and TRBJ2-1; 8 nucleotides agree with TRBD1. J gave up 6 bases and V 4 bases, and 5 bases lay outside the gene matches. Germline lookup yields CDR1 ENHRY and CDR2 SYGVKD. The CDR3 totals 14 residues. The CDR3 sequence: CAISVGQEFNEQFF. The CDR3 DNA is TGTGCCATCAGTGTGGGACAGGAATTCAATGAGCAGTTCTTC.

V is TRBV12-3 or TRBV12-4 and J is TRBJ2-2; TRBD1 aligns across 7 bases. This CDR3 is built from 16 residues. Germline trimming cut 4 bases from V and 6 bases from J; bases unmatched to any gene: 11. Here the CDR3 reads CASSYSGQAGSGELFF. CDR3 nucleotide sequence: TGTGCCAGCAGTTACTCTGGACAGGCGGGCTCCGGGGAGCTGTTTTTT.

This clonotype was counted ten times or more. The rearrangement joins TRBV10-3 to TRBJ1-1, with 10 bases aligning to TRBD1. The V gene end was trimmed by 3 bases and the J gene end by 6 bases; junction bases not matched to a gene: 4. CDR3 size: 14 residues. Germline V gives CDR1 ENHRY, CDR2 SYGVKD. The CDR3 sequence is CAISDRGQGAEAFF. The CDR3 DNA sequence: TGTGCCATCAGTGACCGAGGACAGGGGGCTGAAGCTTTCTTT.

The V and J genes are TRBV6-2 or TRBV6-3 and TRBJ2-1, with 7 bases lining up with TRBD1. CDR1 and CDR2 from the germline V gene are MNHEY and SVGEGT. The CDR3 loop spans 12 amino acids. V lost 6 bases and J lost 8; bases outside the gene matches: 4. In nucleotides, the CDR3 is TGTGCCAGCAGACCACAGGGGTATGAGCAGTTCTTC. Translated, it gives CASRPQGYEQFF.

This clonotype was detected ten times or more. The CDR3 reads CASSLRSRVGQPQHF. The CDR3 DNA reads TGTGCCAGCAGCTTACGTTCCAGGGTAGGTCAGCCCCAGCATTTT. This rearrangement joins TRBV7-2 to TRBJ1-5; the D gene is possibly TRBD1 (5 bases). The germline V gene has CDR1 SGHTA and CDR2 FQGNSA. The germline V and J ends were trimmed by 2 bases and 6 bases, with 14 bases remaining between them. The CDR3 totals 15 residues.

At least ten counts were recorded for this clonotype. The rearrangement joins TRBV7-2 to TRBJ2-7, with 8 bases aligning to TRBD2. Germline CDR1 reads SGHTA; CDR2 reads FQGNSA. The trim removed 7 bases at V and 2 bases at J, leaving 7 bases unmatched. The CDR3 is 14 amino acids. The CDR3 protein is CASTSSGRTYEQYF. The CDR3 DNA reads as TGTGCCAGCACCTCTAGCGGGCGTACCTACGAGCAGTACTTC.

This clonotype has a handful of counts. V is TRBV7-8 and J is TRBJ1-1, with no clear D. Trimming removed 6 bases from V and 3 bases from J, with 14 bases in between. CDR3 length: 14 amino acids. The germline CDR1 and CDR2 sequences are SGHVS and FQNEAQ. CDR3 bases: TGTGCCAGCAGAAGGAGGGAATACGACACTGAAGCTTTCTTT. It yields the protein CASRRREYDTEAFF.

Note on this clonotype: This may be a read error, as it is one base from a much larger clone. V gene TRBV10-2 combines with J gene TRBJ1-4; a weak D match, TRBD1 (5 bases). CDR1 and CDR2 (germline): WSHSY, SAAADI. The ends were cut back, 6 bases at V and 11 bases at J, with 13 bases in the middle. The CDR3 has 12 residues. The CDR3: CASSDRGDKLFF. CDR3 in DNA: TGCGCCAGCAGCGACAGAGGAGACAAACTGTTTTTT.

In its sample, this clonotype was seen a few times. This chain joins TRBV7-2 and TRBJ1-5; 9 bases line up with TRBD1. This CDR3 spans 15 amino acids. Germline V gene data show CDR1 as SGHTA and CDR2 as FQGNSA. Trimming took 1 base from V and 7 from J; bases not matched to a gene: 5. This chain's CDR3 is CASSLVGQGYQPQHF. The CDR3 DNA reads TGTGCCAGCAGCTTAGTGGGACAGGGTTACCAGCCCCAGCATTTT.

Ten or more counts support this clonotype. The rearrangement links TRBV20-1 to TRBJ2-2, with 7 bases that match TRBD1. This CDR3 spans 17 amino acids. V gave up 1 base and J gave up 0 bases; unmatched junction bases: 8. The germline gives CDR1 DFQATT, CDR2 SNEGSKA (reference sequence). CDR3 nucleotides: TGCAGTGCTAGAGGGGCCGGGACAGCCTCGAACACCGGGGAGCTGTTTTTT. Translating gives CSARGAGTASNTGELFF.

This clonotype showed up many times. This chain uses TRBV20-1 with TRBJ2-3; 8 nucleotides align to TRBD2. V dropped 6 bases and J dropped 3; count of bases not matched to a gene: 5. This CDR3 spans 13 amino acids. Germline V lookup: CDR1 DFQATT, CDR2 SNEGSKA (reference sequence). The CDR3 reads CSAPRGGTDTQYF. As DNA, the CDR3 is TGCAGTGCCCCCCGGGGGGGTACAGATACGCAGTATTTT.

Points on this clonotype: A much more abundant neighbour one base away suggests this may be a read error. The CDR3 bases are TGTGCCAGAAGCCAAGGGGGGACAGATACGCAGTATTTT. Amino acid sequence: CARSQGGTDTQYF. This sequence joins TRBV3-1 and TRBJ2-3, with D perhaps given as TRBD1 or TRBD2 (6 bases each). The CDR3 consists of 13 residues. The germline CDR1 and CDR2 sequences are LGHDT and YNNKEL (reference sequence).

Ten or more counts support this clonotype. The chain combines TRBV5-6 with TRBJ1-2, with TRBD1 as a possible D gene (5 bases). The CDR3 has 11 amino acids. Germline V gene sequence: CDR1 SGHDT, CDR2 YYEEEE. The V end lost 5 bases, the J end lost 8 bases, and 10 bases lay between the germline ends. For the CDR3, the DNA is TGTGCCAGCAGTAGACAGTCGGGCTACACCTTC. This gives the protein CASSRQSGYTF.

This clonotype was seen ten or more times. This chain connects TRBV12-3 or TRBV12-4 to TRBJ1-5, with TRBD1 as a possible D gene (5 bases). The CDR3 is 13 amino acids. Trimming took 11 bases from V and 1 from J, leaving 12 bases between them. CDR3 protein: CAGSRGSNQPQHF. CDR3 in DNA: TGTGCCGGATCCCGGGGGAGCAATCAGCCCCAGCATTTT.

The rearrangement joins TRBV7-8 to TRBJ2-5, with D possibly being TRBD2 (5 bases). Per germline, CDR1 SGHVS and CDR2 FQNEAQ. V lost 5 bases and J lost 2, with 12 bases in between. The length of the CDR3 is 14 residues. Here the CDR3 reads CASSRGRTQETQYF. CDR3 coding DNA: TGTGCCAGCAGCAGAGGACGGACTCAAGAGACCCAGTACTTC.

The chain links TRBV7-2 to TRBJ1-1, with a weak D call TRBD1 (5 bases). CDR3 length: 13 amino acids. From germline, CDR1 is SGHTA and CDR2 FQGNSA. Trimming shortened V by 4 bases and J by 4 bases, and 10 bases separated the two germline ends. CDR3 sequence reads: CASSSSGGTEAFF. The CDR3 DNA sequence: TGTGCCAGCAGCTCCTCGGGGGGCACTGAAGCTTTCTTT.

This clonotype was detected ten times or more. The gene calls are TRBV20-1 and TRBJ2-1; D gene uncertain. V was pared by 8 bases and J by 1 base, with 9 bases between. This CDR3 is 12 amino acids long. Germline V CDR1 and CDR2: DFQATT, SNEGSKA (reference sequence). The CDR3 sequence: CSSRMSYNEQFF. In nucleotides, the CDR3 is TGCAGTTCCCGGATGTCCTACAATGAGCAGTTCTTC.

The rearrangement links TRBV6-5 to TRBJ2-4, with a tentative D call TRBD2 (5 bases). V was cut by 2 bases and J by 1 base, with 12 bases left in between. The CDR3 spans 16 residues. Germline V CDR1 and CDR2: MNHEY, SVGAGI. This chain's CDR3 is CASSYPGTGAKNIQYF. The CDR3 DNA reads as TGTGCCAGCAGTTACCCGGGTACGGGGGCCAAAAACATTCAGTACTTC.

This clonotype was seen ten or more times. V is TRBV3-1 and J is TRBJ1-5; a weak D match, TRBD1 (6 bases). The CDR3 sequence is 15 residues long. Looked up from germline, CDR1 is LGHDT and CDR2 is YNNKEL (reference sequence). V was clipped by 4 bases and J by 3 bases, with 13 bases between them. CDR3 in DNA: TGTGCCAGCAGCCCCCCCGGACAGAACAATCAGCCCCAGCATTTT. Protein: CASSPPGQNNQPQHF.

At least ten counts were recorded for this clonotype. The chain uses TRBV10-3 and TRBJ1-1, with D maybe TRBD1 (5 bases). This CDR3 spans 13 amino acids. CDR1 and CDR2 (germline): ENHRY, SYGVKD. Trimming shortened V by 3 bases and J by 3 bases, and 8 bases separated the two germline ends. CDR3 DNA: TGTGCCATCAGTGAAGGGGACCACACTGAAGCTTTCTTT. Residues: CAISEGDHTEAFF.

This clonotype has ten or more counts. The rearrangement uses TRBV20-1 and TRBJ1-1, with D possibly being TRBD1 (5 bases). Trimming shortened V by 0 bases and J by 8 bases, and 16 bases separated the two germline ends. Germline V gene lookup returns CDR1 DFQATT and CDR2 SNEGSKA (reference sequence). This CDR3 has 14 residues. The CDR3 is CSARESGLGTEAFF. DNA of the CDR3: TGCAGTGCTAGAGAGTCAGGGTTGGGGACCGAAGCTTTCTTT.